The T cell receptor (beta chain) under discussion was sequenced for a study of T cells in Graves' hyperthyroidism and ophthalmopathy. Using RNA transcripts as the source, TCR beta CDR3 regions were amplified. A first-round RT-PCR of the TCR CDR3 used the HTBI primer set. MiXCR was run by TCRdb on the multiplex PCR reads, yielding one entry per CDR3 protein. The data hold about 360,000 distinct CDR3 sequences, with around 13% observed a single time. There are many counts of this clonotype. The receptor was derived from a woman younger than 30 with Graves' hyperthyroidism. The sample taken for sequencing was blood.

The CDR3 is CASSSDTQYF. CDR3 DNA: TGTGCCAGCAGCTCAGATACGCAGTATTTT. The chain employs TRBV11-2 and TRBJ2-3; no definite D call. The CDR3 length is 10 residues. Trimming left V 4 bases short and J 4 bases short, with 0 bases between. Germline values: CDR1 SGHAT, CDR2 FQNNGV.